One sample yielded the 32 T cell receptor beta chains listed below, sequenced in a study of cytomegalovirus exposure and HLA in healthy donors. Assay used: immunoSEQ multiplex PCR; TCRdb lists only in-frame clones, some missing. The sample lists some 320,000 clones, roughly 87% occurring once. Material: PBMCs. These receptors were obtained from a woman in her thirties in good health and CMV-seropositive.

This clone was seen once. The V gene is TRBV28, the J gene TRBJ1-1, with 8 bases identical to TRBD1. CDR3 length: 15 residues. Germline V gene lookup returns CDR1 MDHEN and CDR2 SYDVKM. Trimming at V came to 6 bases and at J to 1 base, leaving 7 bases not matched to a gene. CDR3 in amino acids: CASSPSGTGNTEAFF. The CDR3, as DNA: TGTGCCAGCAGCCCCTCCGGGACAGGGAACACTGAAGCTTTCTTT. The variable domain in full, with the rest retrieved from reference TRBV28 and TRBJ1-1, is DVKVTQSSRYLVKRTGEKVFLECVQDMDHENMFWYRQDPGLGLRLIYFSYDVKMKEKGDIPEGYSVSREKKERFSLILESASTNQTSMYLCASSPSGTGNTEAFFGQGTRLTVV.

This chain uses TRBV28 with TRBJ2-1, with TRBD2 matching over 10 bases. Germline lookup yields CDR1 MDHEN and CDR2 SYDVKM. The CDR3 loop spans 14 amino acids. V dropped 5 bases and J dropped 6; count of bases not matched to a gene: 4. CDR3 DNA: TGTGCCAGCAGTCCGACTAGCGGGTTCAATGAGCAGTTCTTC. Amino acid sequence: CASSPTSGFNEQFF.

The DNA for the CDR3 is TGTGCCAGCAGTTTATGGGCCTCGGAAGGCACAGATACGCAGTATTTT. Protein: CASSLWASEGTDTQYF. The rearrangement uses TRBV28 and TRBJ2-3; no firm D call. This CDR3 spans 16 amino acids. Per germline, CDR1 MDHEN and CDR2 SYDVKM. The V and J ends lost 0 bases and 1 base respectively, with 11 bases between them.

Note on this clone: The junction shows a germline mismatch at one end, possibly a read error. The genes are TRBV9 and TRBJ2-5; D is uncertain. Per the germline V gene, CDR1 is SGDLS and CDR2 is YYNGEE. This CDR3 region has 10 residues. CDR3 bases: TGTGCCAGCAGCCCCGGATTAGCCGACTTC. Translating it yields CASSPGLADF.

The V and J genes are TRBV5-4 and TRBJ2-1; D unclear. V lost 0 bases and J lost 6, with 4 bases in between. The CDR3 spans 12 residues. Germline V gene lookup returns CDR1 SGHNT and CDR2 YYREEE (reference sequence). The CDR3 coding sequence is TGTGCCAGCAGCTTGGGTTTCAATGAGCAGTTCTTC. Amino acids: CASSLGFNEQFF.

In this sample, this clone turned up once. This sequence joins TRBV6-5 and TRBJ2-5, with TRBD2 as a possible D gene (6 bases). Germline CDR1 MNHEY, CDR2 SVGAGI. This CDR3 contains 15 residues. Deletions cut 0 bases from V and 4 bases from J, with 12 bases between. The CDR3 DNA follows: TGTGCCAGCAGTTACTCAAGCGGGCCAGCAGAGACCCAGTACTTC. Protein: CASSYSSGPAETQYF.

The chain couples TRBV6-1 to TRBJ1-2; no reliable D call. V lost 2 bases, J lost 8 bases, and 15 bases lay in between. Germline values: CDR1 MNHNS, CDR2 SASEGT. This CDR3 contains 14 residues. The CDR3 DNA follows: TGTGCCAGCAGTGAACGATGGACTGTGCAGGGCTACACCTTC. Amino acid sequence: CASSERWTVQGYTF.

The chain combines TRBV27 with TRBJ2-3; TRBD1 agrees at 9 bases. This CDR3 has 13 amino acids. Germline V lookup: CDR1 MNHEY, CDR2 SMNVEV (reference sequence). The V and J ends lost 6 bases and 3 bases, in that order; junction bases with no gene match: 1. Here the CDR3 reads CASRQGATDTQYF. The CDR3 bases are TGTGCCAGCAGACAGGGGGCAACAGATACGCAGTATTTT.

The chain carries TRBV5-4 and TRBJ1-1; the D is unclear. CDR1 is SGHNT and CDR2 is YYREEE in the germline V gene (reference sequence). The V end lost 0 bases, the J end lost 3 bases, and 9 bases lay between the germline ends. There are 14 residues in the CDR3. CDR3 in amino acids: CASSLAGRDTEAFF. CDR3 bases: TGTGCCAGCAGCTTGGCCGGGCGGGACACTGAAGCTTTCTTT. Based on the CDR3 plus reference TRBV5-4 and TRBJ1-1, the full variable domain is ETGVTQSPTHLIKTRGQQVTLRCSSQSGHNTVSWYQQALGQGPQFIFQYYREEENGRGNFPPRFSGLQFPNYSSELNVNALELDDSALYLCASSLAGRDTEAFFGQGTRLTVV.

The CDR3 loop is CASSLAGGHRYEQYF. In nucleotides, the CDR3 is TGCGCCAGCAGCCTAGCGGGGGGACACCGATACGAGCAGTACTTC. The V gene is TRBV4-3, the J gene TRBJ2-7; 10 bases agree with TRBD2. CDR3 length: 15 amino acids. Germline trimming cut 4 bases from V and 4 bases from J; bases unmatched to any gene: 7. Germline V gene sequence: CDR1 LGHNA, CDR2 YSLEER.

The J gene is TRBJ2-7, the V gene TRBV5-1, with 9 bases fitting TRBD1. The V and J ends lost 4 bases and 6 bases, in that order; junction bases with no gene match: 5. Germline values: CDR1 SGHRS, CDR2 YFSETQ. This CDR3 has 13 residues. CDR3 bases: TGCGCCAGCAGCAGGGGACAGGGCTTCGAGCAGTACTTC. Translated, it gives CASSRGQGFEQYF.

The chain joins TRBV7-9 to TRBJ2-2; 8 bases match TRBD1. The CDR3 spans 15 residues. Germline V gene sequence: CDR1 SEHNR, CDR2 FQNEAQ (reference sequence). V dropped 11 bases and J dropped 6; count of bases not matched to a gene: 14. Written as DNA, the CDR3 is TGTGCCGGTCAACCGGGACAGGAAGGATCCGGGGAGCTGTTTTTT. It specifies CAGQPGQEGSGELFF.

The chain combines TRBV6-1 with TRBJ2-2; 8 positions match TRBD2. The junction had 4 bases not matched to a gene; V was cut back by 6 bases and J by 1 base. From germline, CDR1 is MNHNS and CDR2 SASEGT. The CDR3 sequence is 15 residues long. DNA for the CDR3: TGTGCCAGCAGCCCGGGACTAGGGAACACCGGGGAGCTGTTTTTT. Its translation: CASSPGLGNTGELFF.

V usage is TRBV7-8 and J usage is TRBJ2-7; TRBD1 agrees at 9 bases. The V and J ends lost 8 bases and 3 bases, in that order; junction bases with no gene match: 11. The CDR3 extends over 15 amino acids. Per germline, CDR1 SGHVS and CDR2 FQNEAQ. The CDR3 spells CASGYAGTGSYEQYF. The CDR3 nucleotides read TGTGCCAGCGGCTACGCGGGGACAGGGAGCTACGAGCAGTACTTC.

The chain combines TRBV7-8 with TRBJ1-1; 10 bases agree with TRBD1. CDR3 length equals 15 residues. Germline V gene lookup returns CDR1 SGHVS and CDR2 FQNEAQ. After removal of 5 bases from V and 5 bases from J, the junction contained 8 bases not matched to a gene. The chain's CDR3 is CASSLLGQGMTEAFF. CDR3 bases: TGTGCCAGCAGCCTCCTGGGACAGGGGATGACTGAAGCTTTCTTT.

This chain joins TRBV2 and TRBJ1-6; D is unresolved. Trimming left V 7 bases short and J 10 bases short, with 20 bases between. The CDR3 extends over 15 amino acids. Germline-derived CDR1 and CDR2 are SNHLY and FYNNEI. The CDR3 DNA follows: TGTGCCAGCAACATCTTGGAGATTCTAAAATCACCCCTCCACTTT. It codes for CASNILEILKSPLHF.

The V gene is TRBV6-6, the J gene TRBJ2-5; D gene ambiguous. Per germline, CDR1 MNHNY and CDR2 SVGAGI (reference sequence). This CDR3 comprises 12 residues. V lost 7 bases to trimming and J lost 2 bases, with 8 bases between them. CDR3 sequence: CASKGSQETQYF. CDR3 in DNA: TGTGCCAGCAAGGGCAGTCAAGAGACCCAGTACTTC.

The gene calls are TRBV10-3 and TRBJ2-7, with TRBD2 matching over 10 bases. Germline V gene data show CDR1 as ENHRY and CDR2 as SYGVKD. This CDR3 has 14 amino acids. V lost 8 bases and J lost 7; bases outside the gene matches: 11. The CDR3 spells CAIGQLAGVGEQYF. The CDR3 nucleotides read TGTGCCATCGGGCAGCTAGCGGGAGTTGGAGAGCAGTACTTC.

The rearrangement joins TRBV5-4 to TRBJ2-1, with 13 bases identical to TRBD2. J lost 7 bases, V lost 4 bases, and 5 bases had no gene match. Per germline, CDR1 SGHNT and CDR2 YYREEE (reference sequence). The CDR3 contains 15 residues. The DNA of the CDR3 is TGTGCCAGCAGCCTGGGACTAGCGGGGCAGAATGAGCAGTTCTTC. Encoded protein: CASSLGLAGQNEQFF. Complete variable domain (other parts from reference TRBV5-4 and TRBJ2-1): ETGVTQSPTHLIKTRGQQVTLRCSSQSGHNTVSWYQQALGQGPQFIFQYYREEENGRGNFPPRFSGLQFPNYSSELNVNALELDDSALYLCASSLGLAGQNEQFFGPGTRLTVL.

The rearrangement joins TRBV6-5 to TRBJ1-4; D remains ambiguous. The CDR3 loop spans 15 amino acids. Germline V gene sequence: CDR1 MNHEY, CDR2 SVGAGI. Trimming removed 6 bases from V and 3 bases from J, with 14 bases in between. DNA of the CDR3: TGTGCCAGCAGACCCGCAGGCTTCCCTAATGAAAAACTGTTTTTT. Amino acids: CASRPAGFPNEKLFF.

The gene calls are TRBV6-6 and TRBJ2-1; D uncertain. Germline V gene data show CDR1 as MNHNY and CDR2 as SVGAGI (reference sequence). V was pared by 0 bases and J by 11 bases, with 8 bases between. The CDR3 covers 12 residues. The DNA for the CDR3 is TGTGCCAGCAGTTACTCGAACAGCCAGCAGTTCTTC. Amino acid sequence: CASSYSNSQQFF.

The chain couples TRBV2 to TRBJ2-1; D not certain. The CDR3 extends over 11 amino acids. V dropped 7 bases and J dropped 3 bases, with 4 bases sitting between them. Germline lookup yields CDR1 SNHLY and CDR2 FYNNEI. CDR3 bases: TGTGCCAGCATCCTCTACAATGAGCAGTTCTTC. It yields the protein CASILYNEQFF.

The chain has TRBV28 and TRBJ2-7, with D uncertain. The CDR3 spans 13 residues. Trimming cost V 5 bases and J 3 bases, with 11 bases left between them. The germline V gene has CDR1 MDHEN and CDR2 SYDVKM. As DNA, the CDR3 is TGTGCCAGCAGTCCGGGTGGGCACTACGAGCAGTACTTC. The encoded protein is CASSPGGHYEQYF.

This rearrangement joins TRBV12-5 to TRBJ2-1; D may be TRBD2 (6 bases). This CDR3 is built from 13 residues. Trimming took off 0 bases at V and 10 bases at J, with 10 bases between the two ends. Per germline, CDR1 LGHNT and CDR2 FRNRAP. CDR3 DNA sequence: TGTGCTAGTGGTTTGGTAGGGAGGAGGGAGCAGTTCTTC. Protein: CASGLVGRREQFF.

This clone was counted between two and nine times. The chain is built from TRBV5-5 and TRBJ2-5, with D possibly TRBD2 on 5 matching bases. Trimming pared 0 bases from V and 1 base from J, leaving 10 bases between. CDR1 is SGHKS, CDR2 YYEKEE, per germline (reference sequence). The CDR3 totals 15 residues. The CDR3 DNA sequence: TGTGCCAGCAGCTTGGTTTTCGGGATCCAAGAGACCCAGTACTTC. Translation gives CASSLVFGIQETQYF.

The chain employs TRBV4-3 and TRBJ2-3; D possibly corresponds to TRBD2 (5 bases). With 0 bases removed from V and 4 bases from J, the gap between germline ends came to 8 bases. The CDR3 totals 14 residues. Germline V lookup: CDR1 LGHNA, CDR2 YSLEER. The CDR3 region has the DNA TGCGCCAGCAGCCAAGAACCGGGGTCAGATACGCAGTATTTT. Its translation: CASSQEPGSDTQYF.

This clone was seen more than once but under ten times. The V call is TRBV5-1, the J call TRBJ2-2, with D tentatively TRBD2 (5 bases). Trimming pared 0 bases from V and 4 bases from J, leaving 16 bases between. Germline CDR1 reads SGHRS; CDR2 reads YFSETQ. The CDR3 totals 17 residues. The CDR3 coding sequence is TGCGCCAGCAGCTTGGAAGCGGTCCAGCGCGGCACCGGGGAGCTGTTTTTT. This translates into CASSLEAVQRGTGELFF.

This chain joins TRBV7-9 and TRBJ1-1, with D possibly matching TRBD1 (5 bases). This CDR3 has 13 amino acids. Between the trimmed V and J ends, which lost 1 base and 7 bases, there was a span of 10 bases. CDR1 and CDR2 from the germline V gene are SEHNR and FQNEAQ (reference sequence). CDR3 residues: CASSLVGTFEAFF. CDR3 DNA sequence: TGTGCCAGCAGCTTAGTGGGGACGTTTGAAGCTTTCTTT.

The V gene is TRBV27, the J gene TRBJ1-2; 10 nucleotides agree with TRBD1. From germline, CDR1 is MNHEY and CDR2 SMNVEV (reference sequence). CDR3 length equals 17 residues. V gave up 5 bases and J gave up 6 bases; unmatched junction bases: 15. In DNA, the CDR3 is TGTGCCAGCAGTCTACTCAGGGCAGACAGGGGGCGTGATGGCTACACCTTC. The encoded protein is CASSLLRADRGRDGYTF.

This sequence joins TRBV6-6 and TRBJ2-3, with 7 bases aligning to TRBD2. The length of the CDR3 is 15 residues. The trim removed 6 bases at V and 6 bases at J, leaving 12 bases unmatched. Germline V lookup: CDR1 MNHNY, CDR2 SVGAGI (reference sequence). The CDR3 coding sequence is TGTGCCAGCAGCTCCGGGGCGGGAGCTGTGGATACGCAGTATTTT. This sequence encodes CASSSGAGAVDTQYF.

The V gene is TRBV10-3, the J gene TRBJ2-7, with 7 bases identical to TRBD1. CDR1 and CDR2 from the germline V gene are ENHRY and SYGVKD. The trim removed 9 bases at V and 4 bases at J, leaving 12 bases unmatched. This CDR3 is built from 14 residues. Here the CDR3 DNA reads TGTGCCATAGGAACCGGGACAGATAATTACGAGCAGTACTTC. Translating gives CAIGTGTDNYEQYF.

This clone was found a few times. The chain has TRBV7-2 and TRBJ2-1; D not certain. V dropped 4 bases and J dropped 7 bases, with 5 bases sitting between them. The V gene's germline CDR1 is SGHTA and CDR2 FQGNSA. CDR3 size: 11 residues. This CDR3 reads CASSYVNEQFF. Written as DNA, the CDR3 is TGTGCCAGCAGCTATGTGAATGAGCAGTTCTTC. Looking up the rest from reference TRBV7-2 and TRBJ2-1 gives the full variable domain: GAGVSQSPSNKVTEKGKDVELRCDPISGHTALYWYRQSLGQGLEFLIYFQGNSAPDKSGLPSDRFSAERTGGSVSTLTIQRTQQEDSAVYLCASSYVNEQFFGPGTRLTVL.